The rows below give T cell receptor beta chains drawn from one sample of a study of blood T cell repertoires in COVID-19. Method: immunoSEQ multiplex PCR; TCRdb's copy keeps in-frame clones and lacks some. The sample carries around 20,000 clones, around nine tenths recorded once. The sample taken for sequencing was peripheral blood. These receptors all come from a human donor in a cohort sampled during active COVID-19. CDR3s include the opening cysteine and the closing phenylalanine or tryptophan. A D gene is named only where the DNA matches it firmly. Size tells how often a clone was seen (once, few, many) or the class of an expanded clone, and some rows leave it out.

j_call | v_call | d_call | cdr3_length | clone_size | cdr3_aa | cdr3_nt
TRBJ2-7 | TRBV12-3/TRBV12-4 | NA | 13 | NA | CASRWGQGSEQYF | TGTGCCAGCAGGTGGGGGCAGGGATCCGAGCAGTACTTC
TRBJ2-7 | TRBV12-3/TRBV12-4 | NA | 13 | NA | CASSLSSGKEQYF | TGTGCCAGCAGTTTAAGTTCGGGTAAAGAGCAGTACTTC
TRBJ2-2 | TRBV24-1 | TRBD1 | 16 | NA | CATAGTGGSNTGELFF | TGTGCCACGGCCGGGACAGGGGGATCGAACACCGGGGAGCTGTTTTTT
TRBJ1-3 | TRBV9 | NA | 13 | few | CASSGPTRNTIYF | TGTGCCAGCAGCGGGCCTACGAGGAACACCATATATTTT
TRBJ2-3 | TRBV7-2 | NA | 14 | NA | CASSSGLSTDTQYF | TGTGCCAGCAGCTCCGGGTTAAGCACAGATACGCAGTATTTT
TRBJ1-3 | TRBV5-4 | NA | 15 | NA | CASSPGGEPGNTIYF | TGTGCCAGCAGCCCGGGGGGGGAACCTGGAAACACCATATATTTT
TRBJ2-1 | TRBV19 | NA | 13 | NA | CASSITGINEQFF | TGTGCCAGTAGTATAACAGGGATCAATGAGCAGTTCTTC
TRBJ1-1 | TRBV7-2 | NA | 17 | once | CASSTGGGDLVGTEAFF | TGTGCCAGCAGCACAGGCGGAGGGGATCTGGTGGGCACTGAAGCTTTCTTT
TRBJ1-1 | TRBV9 | TRBD1 | 15 | NA | CASSFEGQGADEAFF | TGTGCCAGCAGCTTTGAGGGACAGGGGGCTGATGAAGCTTTCTTT
TRBJ2-7 | TRBV7-2 | TRBD1 | 14 | few | CASSFTGGPYEQYF | TGTGCCAGCAGCTTTACAGGGGGGCCCTACGAGCAGTACTTC
TRBJ2-5 | TRBV28 | TRBD1 | 16 | NA | CASSSSGRGYQETQYF | TGTGCCAGCAGTTCGTCGGGCAGGGGGTACCAAGAGACCCAGTACTTC
TRBJ1-1 | TRBV7-9 | NA | 13 | NA | CASSLGPRVVAFF | TGTGCCAGCAGCTTAGGTCCACGGGTAGTAGCTTTCTTT
TRBJ2-7 | TRBV19 | NA | 13 | NA | CASSMSPSAEQYF | TGTGCCAGTAGTATGTCCCCTAGCGCCGAGCAGTACTTC
TRBJ2-1 | TRBV5-1 | TRBD2 | 16 | NA | CASSPRTSGTYNEQFF | TGCGCCAGCAGCCCGCGGACTAGCGGAACCTACAATGAGCAGTTCTTC
TRBJ2-3 | TRBV9 | TRBD2 | 18 | few | CASSVGTSGTGGTDTQYF | TGTGCCAGCAGCGTAGGGACTAGCGGGACTGGGGGCACAGATACGCAGTATTTT
TRBJ2-1 | TRBV7-9 | TRBD2 | 16 | NA | CASSSPPREGHNEQFF | TGTGCCAGCAGCTCCCCCCCGCGGGAGGGCCACAATGAGCAGTTCTTC
TRBJ1-1 | TRBV7-9 | NA | 12 | NA | CASSRGGTEAFF | TGTGCCAGCAGTCGCGGGGGGACTGAAGCTTTCTTT
TRBJ2-7 | TRBV3-1/TRBV3-2 | TRBD1 | 14 | NA | CASSLGQGVVEQYF | TGTGCCAGCAGCCTTGGGCAGGGGGTAGTCGAGCAGTACTTC
TRBJ2-5 | TRBV14 | NA | 12 | NA | CASSRGRQTQYF | TGTGCCAGCAGCCGCGGAAGGCAGACCCAGTACTTC
TRBJ2-7 | TRBV4-2 | TRBD2 | 22 | NA | CASSQQGLAGLFAAESSYEQYF | TGTGCCAGCAGCCAACAGGGACTAGCGGGCTTGTTTGCGGCGGAGAGCTCCTACGAGCAGTACTTC
TRBJ1-3 | TRBV2 | NA | 14 | NA | CASSEGASGNTIYF | TGTGCCAGCAGTGAAGGAGCCTCTGGAAACACCATATATTTT
TRBJ1-4 | TRBV7-8 | TRBD1 | 14 | NA | CASSPGRGSEKLFF | TGTGCCAGCAGCCCCGGCAGGGGGAGTGAAAAACTGTTTTTT
TRBJ1-6 | TRBV3-1/TRBV3-2 | NA | 19 | few | CASSLRQLRVVGWDSPLHF | TGTGCCAGCAGCCTAAGACAGCTAAGGGTCGTGGGTTGGGATTCACCCCTCCACTTT
TRBJ2-1 | TRBV3-1/TRBV3-2 | TRBD2 | 16 | NA | CASSQTGTSGNNEQFF | TGTGCCAGCAGCCAAACCGGGACTAGCGGGAACAATGAGCAGTTCTTC
TRBJ1-2 | TRBV28 | NA | 15 | NA | CASRRDVITETGYTF | TGTGCCAGCAGAAGAGACGTTATCACGGAGACGGGCTACACCTTC
TRBJ2-2 | TRBV24-1 | TRBD2 | 15 | NA | CATSTGGRNTGELFF | TGTGCCACCAGTACTGGCGGGAGGAACACCGGGGAGCTGTTTTTT
TRBJ1-6 | TRBV7-2 | NA | 15 | NA | CASSLEQGRTSPLHF | TGTGCCAGCAGCTTAGAACAGGGAAGGACTTCACCCCTCCACTTT
TRBJ2-1 | TRBV27 | TRBD2 | 14 | NA | CASSPGAGGNEQFF | TGTGCCAGCAGTCCCGGGGCCGGGGGGAATGAGCAGTTCTTC
TRBJ2-3 | TRBV11-1 | NA | 12 | NA | CACGISTDTQYF | TGTGCCTGCGGGATAAGCACAGATACGCAGTATTTT
TRBJ2-1 | TRBV6-6 | NA | 14 | NA | CASSSPTSPNEQFF | TGTGCCAGCAGTTCCCCTACTAGCCCCAATGAGCAGTTCTTC
TRBJ2-7 | TRBV19 | NA | 13 | NA | CASSEQLPYEQYF | TGTGCCAGTAGTGAACAGCTGCCCTACGAGCAGTACTTC
TRBJ2-3 | TRBV6-2/TRBV6-3 | TRBD2 | 16 | NA | CASSYGTSGDTDTQYF | TGTGCCAGCAGTTACGGGACTAGCGGAGACACAGATACGCAGTATTTT
TRBJ2-7 | TRBV5-1 | NA | 14 | NA | CASSWEGGGYEQYF | TGCGCCAGCAGCTGGGAAGGTGGGGGGTACGAGCAGTACTTC
TRBJ1-5 | TRBV4-1 | TRBD1 | 16 | NA | CASSPTRDRGRKPQHF | TGCGCCAGCAGCCCAACCAGGGACAGGGGGCGAAAGCCCCAGCATTTT
TRBJ2-1 | TRBV19 | TRBD2 | 17 | NA | CASSIPTGGSGYNEQFF | TGTGCCAGTAGTATTCCCACTGGCGGGAGTGGCTACAATGAGCAGTTCTTC
TRBJ2-7 | TRBV10-3 | NA | 14 | NA | CAISELFSADEQYF | TGTGCCATCAGTGAGTTATTTAGCGCGGACGAGCAGTACTTC
TRBJ2-1 | TRBV18 | NA | 15 | NA | CASSPSSDSYNEQFF | TGTGCCAGCTCACCATCCAGCGACTCCTACAATGAGCAGTTCTTC
TRBJ2-3 | TRBV27 | NA | 13 | once | CASLGIGADTQYF | TGTGCCAGCCTAGGTATCGGGGCAGATACGCAGTATTTT
TRBJ2-1 | TRBV6-6 | TRBD2 | 16 | NA | CASSYRLAEGRNEQFF | TGTGCCAGCAGTTACCGACTAGCGGAGGGTCGGAATGAGCAGTTCTTC
TRBJ1-5 | TRBV19 | NA | 18 | NA | CASSINGAVDRSNQPQHF | TGTGCCAGTAGTATAAATGGAGCAGTTGATAGGAGCAATCAGCCCCAGCATTTT